This T cell receptor beta chain was identified in a study of blood T cell repertoires in COVID-19. Background on the study: T cells, B-cell-depleted T cells, or PBMCs supplied cDNA or gDNA.

Only in-frame clones appear in the TCRdb table, and some are missing; sequencing was by immunoSEQ multiplex PCR. The data contain tens of thousands of clones, roughly 80% of them singletons. In germline, CDR1 is MNHNS, CDR2 SASEGT. V lost 2 bases to trimming and J lost 3 bases, with 8 bases between them. The CDR3 contains 14 residues. This receptor was identified in a human donor with acute or convalescent COVID-19. The donor label of this sample is uncertain. The gene calls are TRBV6-1 and TRBJ1-3; D is possibly TRBD1 (5 bases). Sample: peripheral blood. This CDR3 is CASSEWGVGNTIYF. The CDR3 DNA sequence: TGTGCCAGCAGTGAATGGGGGGTTGGAAACACCATATATTTT.